This section outlines one T cell receptor (beta chain) sequence together with its context. This record comes from a study of blood T cell repertoires in COVID-19. Study-wide context: Samples came from the United States, Italy and Spain, spanning acute and convalescent COVID-19. Sources were T cells, B-cell-depleted T cells, or PBMCs; the material itself was cDNA or gDNA.

The CDR3 is 14 residues long. Germline CDR1 and CDR2: MDHEN and SYDVKM. V lost 4 bases, J lost 4 bases, and 13 bases lay in between. As handled by the study authors: Estimation of nucleated cell counts was performed using reference gene primer amplification. Assay used: immunoSEQ multiplex PCR; TCRdb lists only in-frame clones, some missing. V, J and clone size derive from that table, while D and trimming were established from the DNA sequence. The sample has approximately 150,000 clones; 85% to 90% are singletons. The clonotype was recovered from a woman aged 55-69 years with active COVID-19. The chain recombines TRBV28 with TRBJ1-2; the D is unclear. The sequencing sample was made of peripheral blood. The CDR3, as DNA: TGTGCCAGCAGTTCCCTTTCAGGCAGCTATGGCTACACCTTC. Its protein product is CASSSLSGSYGYTF.